This TCR beta chain stems from a study of cytotoxic CD8 clonotypes in ibrutinib-treated CLL. Repertoires were generated with immunoSEQ multiplex PCR, while TCRdb's copy carries only in-frame clones and drops some. Of 150,000 to 200,000 clones in the sample, about 88% are singletons; the top ten hold over 2.5%. Whole-study results and caveats: While tracking circulating CD8+ T-cell counts, baseline clonality exceeded that of age-matched healthy donors.

Germline CDR1 reads MGHRA; CDR2 reads YSYEKL. The CDR3 loop spans 17 amino acids. Trimming removed 1 base from V and 2 bases from J, with 15 bases in between. Notes on this clone: Its specificity is unknown.

The TCR was taken from a human donor with chronic lymphocytic leukemia. The chain uses TRBV4-1 and TRBJ1-5; D might be TRBD1 (5 bases). The starting material was PBMCs, obtained at disease progression, from a patient treated with ibrutinib. The CDR3, as DNA: TGCGCCAGCAGCCAAGCCCACATAGGGGATGGCAATCAGCCCCAGCATTTT. Residues: CASSQAHIGDGNQPQHF.